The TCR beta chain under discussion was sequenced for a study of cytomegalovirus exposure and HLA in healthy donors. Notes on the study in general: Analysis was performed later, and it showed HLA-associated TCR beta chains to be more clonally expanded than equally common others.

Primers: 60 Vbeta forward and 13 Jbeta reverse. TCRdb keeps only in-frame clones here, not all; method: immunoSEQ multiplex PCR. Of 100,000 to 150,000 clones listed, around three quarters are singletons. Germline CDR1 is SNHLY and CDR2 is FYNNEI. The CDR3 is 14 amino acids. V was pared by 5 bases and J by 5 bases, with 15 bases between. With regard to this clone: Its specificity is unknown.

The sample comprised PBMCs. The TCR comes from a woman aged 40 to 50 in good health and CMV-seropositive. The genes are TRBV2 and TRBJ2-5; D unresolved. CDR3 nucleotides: TGTGCCAGCAGTCCCAGGTCGGATGTGGAGACCCAGTACTTC. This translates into CASSPRSDVETQYF.